The clone carrying this TCR beta chain was recorded a few times. Its specificity is unknown. These data belong to a study of beta chain features in type 1 diabetes. The germline CDR1 and CDR2 sequences are LNHDA and SQIVND (reference sequence). This CDR3 is built from 16 residues. V lost 2 bases, J lost 0 bases, and 6 bases stayed unmatched. What was sequenced were expressed TCRB transcripts, since all of the isolated RNA had been reverse transcribed. This table comes from immunoSEQ multiplex PCR, and its TCRdb copy is limited to in-frame clones, with some not included. Seen here are more than 250,000 clones, approximately 24% observed once, and the top ten hold 0.012%. Overall study results and limits: People with Type 1 diabetes carried modestly yet significantly shorter TCRB CDR3s in all four CD4+ subsets.

Sequencing was performed on naive CD4+ T cells from blood. The rearrangement joins TRBV19 to TRBJ1-2; 7 positions agree with TRBD1. This clonotype was sampled from a woman under 40 with type 1 diabetes. The CDR3 DNA sequence: TGTGCCAGTAGTATACTAGGGACAGTGACTAACTATGGCTACACCTTC. This codes for CASSILGTVTNYGYTF.